Listed below are T cell receptor beta chains from one sample, sequenced in a study of T cell responses to AZD1222 COVID-19 vaccine. Data came from immunoSEQ multiplex PCR; TCRdb stores just in-frame clones and leaves some out. The sample lists about 72,000 clones; roughly nine tenths were seen once. This material consisted of peripheral blood, taken 28 days after the second AZD1222 dose. The receptors were sampled from an adult who received the AZD1222 COVID-19 vaccine. The CDR3 runs from the conserved cysteine through the conserved F or W. D genes are given only for firm matches. Size is omitted from some rows. Given values are once, few, many or a class for expanded clones.

clone_size: -
j_call: TRBJ1-4
d_call: -
v_call: TRBV7-6
cdr3_nt: TGTGCCAGCAAGCCAAGGGGATCGGAAAAACTGTTTTTT
cdr3_aa: CASKPRGSEKLFF

clone_size: -
j_call: TRBJ2-1
d_call: TRBD1
v_call: TRBV19
cdr3_nt: TGTGCCTCCGGACAGGCTACCTACAATGAGCAGTTCTTC
cdr3_aa: CASGQATYNEQFF

clone_size: -
j_call: TRBJ2-5
d_call: -
v_call: TRBV7-2
cdr3_nt: TGTGCCAGCAGCCCCTTTGCGGACCAAGAGACCCAGTACTTC
cdr3_aa: CASSPFADQETQYF

clone_size: -
j_call: TRBJ2-1
d_call: TRBD1
v_call: TRBV3-1/TRBV3-2
cdr3_nt: TGTGCCAGCAGCGAACCGGGACAGAGATACAATGAGCAGTTCTTC
cdr3_aa: CASSEPGQRYNEQFF

clone_size: -
j_call: TRBJ1-4
d_call: -
v_call: TRBV27
cdr3_nt: TGTGCCAGCAGTTTATCCTCAGCCACAACTAATGAAAAACTGTTTTTT
cdr3_aa: CASSLSSATTNEKLFF

clone_size: -
j_call: TRBJ2-3
d_call: TRBD2
v_call: TRBV9
cdr3_nt: TGTGCCAGCAGCGTAGCACCCGGGACTAGCGGGAGTTACATTGGAGGAGATACGCAGTATTTT
cdr3_aa: CASSVAPGTSGSYIGGDTQYF

clone_size: -
j_call: TRBJ1-6
d_call: TRBD1
v_call: TRBV6-5
cdr3_nt: TGTGCCACCAAGGGACAGGGGGCCTCACCCCTCCACTTT
cdr3_aa: CATKGQGASPLHF

clone_size: -
j_call: TRBJ2-7
d_call: -
v_call: TRBV19
cdr3_nt: TGTGCCAGTAGTTTCGGACTCAACTGGTACGAGCAGTACTTC
cdr3_aa: CASSFGLNWYEQYF

clone_size: once
j_call: TRBJ1-4
d_call: TRBD1
v_call: TRBV7-2
cdr3_nt: TGTGCCAGCAACACAGGGGTTCAGGGCGAAAAACTGTTTTTT
cdr3_aa: CASNTGVQGEKLFF

clone_size: -
j_call: TRBJ2-1
d_call: -
v_call: TRBV2
cdr3_nt: TGTGCCAGCAGGGTTGGTGGGGGCAACAATGAGCAGTTCTTC
cdr3_aa: CASRVGGGNNEQFF

clone_size: -
j_call: TRBJ2-5
d_call: -
v_call: TRBV18
cdr3_nt: TGTGCCAGCTCAGACGGGCAAGAGACCCAGTACTTC
cdr3_aa: CASSDGQETQYF

clone_size: -
j_call: TRBJ2-7
d_call: TRBD2
v_call: TRBV6-5
cdr3_nt: TGTGCCAGCAGTTGGGGGACTAGCGGGAGTTACGAGCAGTACTTC
cdr3_aa: CASSWGTSGSYEQYF

clone_size: once
j_call: TRBJ1-1
d_call: TRBD1
v_call: TRBV7-3
cdr3_nt: TGTGCCAGCAGCTCGTCCGGGACAGGGAACACTGAAGCTTTCTTT
cdr3_aa: CASSSSGTGNTEAFF

clone_size: -
j_call: TRBJ1-1
d_call: TRBD1
v_call: TRBV27
cdr3_nt: TGTGCCAGCAGTTTAGTACAGGGGACGGTTGCTGAAGCTTTCTTT
cdr3_aa: CASSLVQGTVAEAFF

clone_size: -
j_call: TRBJ1-5
d_call: -
v_call: TRBV20-1
cdr3_nt: TGCAGTGCTAGTCTCGGGCAGGGCGATCAGCCCCAGCATTTT
cdr3_aa: CSASLGQGDQPQHF

clone_size: -
j_call: TRBJ1-2
d_call: -
v_call: TRBV12-3/TRBV12-4
cdr3_nt: TGTGCCAGCAGTCCCCGGGGACTGGATGGCTACACCTTC
cdr3_aa: CASSPRGLDGYTF

clone_size: once
j_call: TRBJ2-5
d_call: -
v_call: TRBV12-3/TRBV12-4
cdr3_nt: TGTGCCAGCACCCTGCGGCGACAAGAGACCCAGTACTTC
cdr3_aa: CASTLRRQETQYF

clone_size: once
j_call: TRBJ2-1
d_call: -
v_call: TRBV9
cdr3_nt: TGTGCCAGCAGCGTAAGCAGCTCCTACAATGAGCAGTTCTTC
cdr3_aa: CASSVSSSYNEQFF

clone_size: -
j_call: TRBJ2-7
d_call: TRBD1
v_call: TRBV19
cdr3_nt: TGTGCCAGTAGTTTCGGGACAGCTACTTCCTACGAGCAGTACTTC
cdr3_aa: CASSFGTATSYEQYF

clone_size: -
j_call: TRBJ1-5
d_call: -
v_call: TRBV4-2
cdr3_nt: TGTGCCAGCAGCCAAGATTGGGGGATTAAGCCCCAGCATTTT
cdr3_aa: CASSQDWGIKPQHF

clone_size: -
j_call: TRBJ2-5
d_call: -
v_call: TRBV7-2
cdr3_nt: TGTGCCAGTAAGCCAAGCGGTCGGCGCGAAGAGACCCAGTACTTC
cdr3_aa: CASKPSGRREETQYF

clone_size: -
j_call: TRBJ2-3
d_call: -
v_call: TRBV7-2
cdr3_nt: TGTGCCAGCAGCACTCAAAGCGGGCGGGCGGCAGATACGCAGTATTTT
cdr3_aa: CASSTQSGRAADTQYF

clone_size: -
j_call: TRBJ2-7
d_call: -
v_call: TRBV5-4
cdr3_nt: TGTGCCAGCAGCTTGTACGGCGCAGGGCCCAAAAGGTCCTACGAGCAGTACTTC
cdr3_aa: CASSLYGAGPKRSYEQYF

clone_size: few
j_call: TRBJ1-2
d_call: TRBD1
v_call: TRBV5-1
cdr3_nt: TGCGCCAGCAGCCGACAGGGAGAGGCTGCGGAGGGCTACACCTTC
cdr3_aa: CASSRQGEAAEGYTF